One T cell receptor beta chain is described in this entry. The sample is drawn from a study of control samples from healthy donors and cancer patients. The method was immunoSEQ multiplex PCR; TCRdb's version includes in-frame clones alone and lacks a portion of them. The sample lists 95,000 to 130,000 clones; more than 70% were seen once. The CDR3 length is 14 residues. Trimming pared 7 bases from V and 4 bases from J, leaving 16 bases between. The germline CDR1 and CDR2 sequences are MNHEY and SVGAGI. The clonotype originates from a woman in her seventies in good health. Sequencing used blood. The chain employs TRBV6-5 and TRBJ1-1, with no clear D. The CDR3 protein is CASNEDFGSTEAFF. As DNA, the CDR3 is TGTGCCAGCAACGAGGACTTTGGGAGCACTGAAGCTTTCTTT.